The 15 T cell receptor beta chains reported below all come from one sample, sequenced in a study of T cells in Graves' hyperthyroidism and ophthalmopathy. RNA transcripts were the template for amplifying TCR beta CDR3 regions. The HTBI primer set drove a first-round RT-PCR of the TCR CDR3. TCRdb itself ran the multiplex PCR reads through MiXCR, one entry per CDR3 protein. The sample includes 400,000 or so distinct CDR3 sequences, roughly 15% seen only once; the top ten take around 20%. Sequenced: blood. These receptors were taken from a woman aged 60-75 years with Graves' ophthalmopathy.

This clonotype was recorded many times. At one end the junction does not follow the germline gene, possibly because of a read error. This chain connects TRBV7-7 to TRBJ2-1; D is ambiguous. Germline V gene lookup returns CDR1 SSHAT and CDR2 FNYEAQ (reference sequence). The CDR3 totals 14 residues. Written as DNA, the CDR3 is TGTGCTAGCAGCTTTGGCGTACCCTACAATGAGCAGTTCTTC. Translated: CASSFGVPYNEQFF.

This clonotype was picked up many times. This sequence joins TRBV10-3 and TRBJ2-1; 9 nucleotides match TRBD2. Looked up from germline, CDR1 is ENHRY and CDR2 is SYGVKD. The junction had 17 bases not matched to a gene; V was cut back by 10 bases and J by 10 bases. This CDR3 region has 15 residues. The CDR3 nucleotides read TGTGCCACGAGCTCGGTGGGGCGGGAGGGCCAGGAGCAGTTCTTC. It translates to CATSSVGREGQEQFF.

The J gene is TRBJ1-2, the V gene TRBV27, with D uncertain. V dropped 4 bases and J dropped 0 bases, with 9 bases sitting between them. CDR1 is MNHEY and CDR2 is SMNVEV in the germline V gene (reference sequence). This CDR3 has 14 amino acids. CDR3 sequence: CASSYTNPNYGYTF. The CDR3 DNA sequence: TGTGCCAGCAGTTACACGAACCCTAACTATGGCTACACCTTC.

This clonotype turned up a few times. This CDR3 reads CASSQVGGAWTGELFF. DNA for the CDR3: TGCGCCAGCAGCCAAGTTGGGGGGGCTTGGACCGGGGAGCTGTTTTTT. This rearrangement joins TRBV4-1 to TRBJ2-2, with D maybe TRBD2 (7 bases). The CDR3 contains 16 residues. Germline CDR1 is MGHRA and CDR2 is YSYEKL. With 1 base removed from V and 5 bases from J, the gap between germline ends came to 14 bases.

This clonotype was seen repeatedly, ten times or more. This rearrangement joins TRBV5-1 to TRBJ2-7; TRBD2 matches 8 bases. Germline V CDR1 and CDR2: SGHRS, YFSETQ. Losses at the gene ends were 0 bases for V and 0 bases for J; bases not matched to a gene: 2. The CDR3 sequence is 15 residues long. CDR3 nucleotides: TGCGCCAGCAGCTTGGGAGGGACTAGCTCCTACGAGCAGTACTTC. The encoded protein is CASSLGGTSSYEQYF.

Comment on this clonotype: Just one base apart from a much larger clone, this may be a read error. The gene calls are TRBV3-1 and TRBJ2-2; maybe TRBD2 (5 bases). V shed 2 bases and J shed 6 bases, with 10 bases lying between them. Germline V CDR1 and CDR2: LGHDT, YNNKEL (reference sequence). This CDR3 contains 14 residues. As DNA, the CDR3 is TGTGCCAGCAGCCAACGCTTCGGGGCCGGGGAGCTGTTTTTT. Amino acid sequence: CASSQRFGAGELFF.

This clonotype was recorded many times. The J gene is TRBJ2-1, the V gene TRBV6-1; TRBD1 might be the D (6 bases). V was shortened by 8 bases and J by 0 bases, with 14 bases between the two germline ends. The V gene's germline CDR1 is MNHNS and CDR2 SASEGT. The CDR3 has 15 residues. The CDR3 spells CASLPGQPSYNEQFF. CDR3 nucleotides: TGTGCCAGCTTACCCGGACAGCCCTCCTACAATGAGCAGTTCTTC.

This clonotype was observed many times. The V and J genes are TRBV30 and TRBJ2-7; tentatively, D is TRBD2 (6 bases). Trimming took 3 bases from V and 1 from J, leaving 10 bases between them. This CDR3 contains 13 residues. Germline V gene data show CDR1 as GTSNPN and CDR2 as SVGIG (reference sequence). CDR3 protein: CAWSAGWSYEQYF. CDR3 DNA sequence: TGTGCCTGGAGCGCGGGATGGTCCTACGAGCAGTACTTC.

This clonotype occurred once. The chain uses TRBV30 and TRBJ1-5, with D tentatively TRBD1 (6 bases). Germline values: CDR1 GTSNPN, CDR2 SVGIG (reference sequence). The CDR3 consists of 14 residues. The germline V and J ends were trimmed by 3 bases and 4 bases, with 13 bases remaining between them. The CDR3 coding sequence is TGTGCCTGGAGGGGGGGGGCAGGGAATCAGCCCCAGCATTTT. As protein: CAWRGGAGNQPQHF.

This clonotype was seen only a few times. The genes are TRBV6-2 or TRBV6-3 and TRBJ2-2; D not certain. CDR1 and CDR2 (germline): MNHEY, SVGEGT. CDR3 length equals 15 residues. Trimming removed 0 bases at V and 4 bases at J, with 9 bases between. The CDR3 nucleotides are TGTGCCAGCAGTTACTCGATGTTAAGCACCGGGGAGCTGTTTTTT. Translated, it gives CASSYSMLSTGELFF.

CDR3 bases: TGTGCCAGCAGCCCCATTTTGCGGGGAACTAGCACAGATACGCAGTATTTT. Amino acids: CASSPILRGTSTDTQYF. The rearrangement joins TRBV3-1 to TRBJ2-3; perhaps TRBD2 as D (6 bases). Trimming cost V 4 bases and J 0 bases, with 17 bases left between them. The CDR3 is made up of 17 amino acids. Germline V gene lookup returns CDR1 LGHDT and CDR2 YNNKEL (reference sequence).

This chain uses TRBV27 with TRBJ2-5, with D possibly TRBD2 on 6 matching bases. Trimming left V 1 base short and J 3 bases short, with 18 bases between. CDR3 size: 17 residues. In germline, CDR1 is MNHEY, CDR2 SMNVEV (reference sequence). CDR3 nucleotides: TGTGCCAGCAGTTTATATCGGGGCAGGGAGGCAAAAGAGACCCAGTACTTC. Translated, it gives CASSLYRGREAKETQYF.

This clonotype was picked up many times. The gene calls are TRBV7-3 and TRBJ2-7, with D possibly TRBD1 on 6 matching bases. The CDR3 extends over 14 amino acids. The germline V gene has CDR1 SGHTA and CDR2 FQGTGA. Trimming left V 4 bases short and J 5 bases short, with 15 bases between. CDR3 region: CASSWGPKTDEQYF. CDR3 bases: TGTGCCAGCAGCTGGGGGCCCAAAACCGACGAGCAGTACTTC. The full variable domain, in which reference TRBV7-3 and TRBJ2-7 provide the parts outside the CDR3, is GAGVSQTPSNKVTEKGKYVELRCDPISGHTALYWYRQSLGQGPEFLIYFQGTGAADDSGLPNDRFFAVRPEGSVSTLKIQRTERGDSAVYLCASSWGPKTDEQYFGPGTRLTVT.

V usage is TRBV7-9 and J usage is TRBJ2-3; 8 bases map to TRBD1. There are 15 residues in the CDR3. CDR1 is SEHNR, CDR2 FQNEAQ, per germline (reference sequence). V was clipped by 5 bases and J by 0 bases; unmatched bases: 4. CDR3 coding DNA: TGTGCCAGCAGCGGCCACAGGGGGAGCACAGATACGCAGTATTTT. Protein: CASSGHRGSTDTQYF.

This clonotype was seen many times. J is TRBJ2-1 and V is TRBV5-1, with TRBD1 identical over 8 bases. Germline values: CDR1 SGHRS, CDR2 YFSETQ. J lost 5 bases, V lost 0 bases, and 1 base had no gene match. There are 14 residues in the CDR3. CDR3 amino acids: CASSLDRGDNEQFF. For the CDR3, the DNA is TGCGCCAGCAGCTTGGACAGGGGGGACAATGAGCAGTTCTTC.